This TCR beta chain was sequenced in a study of T cell responses to AZD1222 COVID-19 vaccine. This CDR3 comprises 15 residues. Germline loops: CDR1 SGHKS, CDR2 YYEKEE (reference sequence). Trimming took off 5 bases at V and 0 bases at J, with 12 bases between the two ends. Data came from immunoSEQ multiplex PCR; TCRdb stores just in-frame clones and leaves some out. This sample has 85,000 to 90,000 clones, with roughly 89% found just once. This TCR derives from an adult in good health. The V call is TRBV5-5, the J call TRBJ2-1; D gene uncertain. This specimen consisted of peripheral blood, obtained on day 0 of AZD1222 vaccination. CDR3 sequence reads: CASRPEHFSYNEQFF. The CDR3 region has the DNA TGTGCCAGCAGGCCGGAGCATTTCTCCTACAATGAGCAGTTCTTC. The entire variable domain, with the rest obtained from reference TRBV5-5 and TRBJ2-1, is as follows: DAGVTQSPTHLIKTRGQQVTLRCSPISGHKSVSWYQQVLGQGPQFIFQYYEKEERGRGNFPDRFSARQFPNYSSELNVNALLLGDSALYLCASRPEHFSYNEQFFGPGTRLTVL.